This TCR beta chain was found in a study of response to subunit inactivated influenza vaccine. Findings and limits, study-wide: After each seasonal influenza vaccination, few new T cells are recruited, the authors suggested.

The CDR3 covers 14 residues. J gave up 5 bases and V 1 base, and 4 bases lay outside the gene matches. TCRdb re-called the RT-PCR reads through MiXCR, storing one row per CDR3 protein. The profile shows more than 700,000 distinct CDR3 sequences, about 20% of them singletons. As concerns this clonotype: Its specificity is not known.

The sample consisted of PBMCs from blood, taken 4 to 6 days after vaccination. The chain uses TRBV12-3 or TRBV12-4 and TRBJ1-1; 7 bases are shared with TRBD1. The receptor's source is a man aged 50 or older who received an inactivated influenza vaccine. CDR3 amino acids: CASSLGRGATEAFF. DNA of the CDR3: TGTGCCAGCAGTTTAGGCAGGGGGGCGACTGAAGCTTTCTTT.